This T cell receptor (beta chain) is from a study of blood T cell repertoires in COVID-19. Study summary: Acute-phase and convalescent COVID-19 samples originated in the United States, Italy and Spain. The analysed material was cDNA or gDNA that came from T cells, B-cell-depleted T cells, or PBMCs.

This clone has only one observation. In the original analysis: Using reference gene primer amplification, nucleated cell counts were estimated. The repertoire was sequenced with immunoSEQ multiplex PCR; TCRdb's copy has only in-frame clones and lacks some. D and trimming come from the DNA, and the V and J calls and clone size come from that table. The sample records over 100,000 clones, 80% to 90% being singletons. The length of the CDR3 is 15 residues. The J segment lost 1 base and the V segment lost 3 bases, leaving 5 bases of the junction unmatched. Germline V lookup: CDR1 LGHDT, CDR2 YNNKEL (reference sequence).

The source of this sequence is a man aged 35 to 55 with acute or convalescent COVID-19. The sample taken for sequencing was peripheral blood. The chain couples TRBV3-1 (or the pseudogene TRBV3-2) to TRBJ2-7; 8 nucleotides align to TRBD2. CDR3 sequence: CASSQGLAGSYEQYF. The CDR3 region has the DNA TGTGCCAGCAGCCAGGGATTAGCGGGATCCTACGAGCAGTACTTC.